Each of the 29 T cell receptor beta chains below was sequenced from the same sample in a study of blood T cell repertoires in COVID-19. Sequencing was performed with immunoSEQ multiplex PCR; in TCRdb, only in-frame clones are kept and a portion is missing. The data contain about 39,000 clones, approximately 93% of them singletons. Sequenced material: peripheral blood. All receptors come from a man aged 50-59 years with active COVID-19.

The gene calls are TRBV6-2 or TRBV6-3 and TRBJ1-2; D is uncertain. The CDR3 totals 12 residues. The V gene lost 5 bases and the J gene lost 3 bases, with 7 bases spanning the gap. Germline CDR1 and CDR2: MNHEY and SVGEGT. This CDR3 reads CASSRADYGYTF. CDR3 coding DNA: TGTGCCAGCAGTCGAGCTGACTATGGCTACACCTTC.

The chain links TRBV18 to TRBJ2-1, with D possibly being TRBD2 (6 bases). The germline gives CDR1 KGHSH, CDR2 LQKENI. The CDR3 has 16 residues. V was pared by 3 bases and J by 2 bases, with 14 bases between. For the CDR3, the DNA is TGTGCCAGCTCACCTTTGGGAGGTCTCACCTACAATGAGCAGTTCTTC. Translating it yields CASSPLGGLTYNEQFF.

This chain connects TRBV11-2 to TRBJ1-2, with D tentatively TRBD1 (5 bases). The CDR3 loop spans 13 amino acids. The germline CDR1 and CDR2 sequences are SGHAT and FQNNGV. Trimming removed 1 base at V and 4 bases at J, with 7 bases between. DNA of the CDR3: TGTGCCAGCAGCTTAGCCCAGGGCTATGGCTACACCTTC. Its protein product is CASSLAQGYGYTF.

The chain links TRBV11-2 to TRBJ2-5; TRBD1 aligns across 7 bases. After removal of 3 bases from V and 4 bases from J, the junction contained 2 bases not matched to a gene. The CDR3 has 13 amino acids. Germline values: CDR1 SGHAT, CDR2 FQNNGV. The CDR3 DNA sequence: TGTGCCAGCAGCTTCGACAGGGTAGAGACCCAGTACTTC. Encoded protein: CASSFDRVETQYF.

The rearrangement uses TRBV6-1 and TRBJ1-2; no definite D call. The V end was cut by 3 bases, the J end by 10 bases, with 15 bases between. This CDR3 has 13 residues. Germline CDR1 reads MNHNS; CDR2 reads SASEGT. The CDR3 protein is CASSEPPYRYYTF. The CDR3, as DNA: TGTGCCAGCAGTGAGCCCCCCTACCGGTACTACACCTTC.

Relative to its sample, this clone is medium-sized. The J gene is TRBJ1-3, the V gene TRBV6-1, with D possibly TRBD1 on 5 matching bases. V was shortened by 0 bases and J by 0 bases, with 9 bases between the two germline ends. This CDR3 is 16 amino acids long. CDR1 and CDR2 (germline): MNHNS, SASEGT. Here the CDR3 DNA reads TGTGCCAGCAGTGAAGCGAGAGACAGCTCTGGAAACACCATATATTTT. Residues: CASSEARDSSGNTIYF.

This chain uses TRBV30 with TRBJ2-1; 10 bases align to TRBD2. This CDR3 is built from 16 residues. Germline CDR1 reads GTSNPN; CDR2 reads SVGIG (reference sequence). V was clipped by 1 base and J by 4 bases; unmatched bases: 7. CDR3 DNA: TGTGCCTGGAGTGACCTCGGACTAGCGGAGTACAATGAGCAGTTCTTC. This sequence encodes CAWSDLGLAEYNEQFF.

The chain recombines TRBV18 with TRBJ1-2; TRBD1 aligns across 8 bases. After removal of 3 bases from V and 5 bases from J, the junction contained 8 bases not matched to a gene. Per germline, CDR1 KGHSH and CDR2 LQKENI. The length of the CDR3 is 15 residues. Here the CDR3 DNA reads TGTGCCAGCTCACCCGACGGACAGGGTTTGTATGGCTACACCTTC. This codes for CASSPDGQGLYGYTF. Combining the CDR3 with reference TRBV18 and TRBJ1-2 gives the whole variable domain NAGVMQNPRHLVRRRGQEARLRCSPMKGHSHVYWYRQLPEEGLKFMVYLQKENIIDESGMPKERFSAEFPKEGPSILRIQQVVRGDSAAYFCASSPDGQGLYGYTFGSGTRLTVV.

The chain combines TRBV6-1 with TRBJ2-3; TRBD1 aligns across 9 bases. The CDR3 is 15 residues long. Unmatched junction bases numbered 1, after V lost 1 base and J lost 2 bases. Germline CDR1 MNHNS, CDR2 SASEGT. CDR3 in amino acids: CASSEGTGDTDTQYF. In DNA form, the CDR3 reads TGTGCCAGCAGTGAAGGGACAGGGGACACAGATACGCAGTATTTT.

The V call is TRBV10-3, the J call TRBJ2-7; the match to TRBD1 covers 9 bases. The CDR3 extends over 15 amino acids. The germline CDR1 and CDR2 sequences are ENHRY and SYGVKD. The V gene end was trimmed by 3 bases and the J gene end by 3 bases; junction bases not matched to a gene: 6. The CDR3 reads CAISDIRTGDYEQYF. CDR3 sequence (DNA): TGTGCCATCAGTGATATCCGGACAGGGGACTACGAGCAGTACTTC.

The chain links TRBV9 to TRBJ2-7; a possible D gene is TRBD1 (5 bases). Germline V gives CDR1 SGDLS, CDR2 YYNGEE. V was clipped by 6 bases and J by 0 bases, with 13 bases between them. The CDR3 has 14 residues. The CDR3 nucleotides read TGTGCCAGCACCCTGACAGCCCTCTCCTACGAGCAGTACTTC. Its protein is CASTLTALSYEQYF. The full variable domain, rest sourced from reference TRBV9 and TRBJ2-7, is DSGVTQTPKHLITATGQRVTLRCSPRSGDLSVYWYQQSLDQGLQFLIQYYNGEERAKGNILERFSAQQFPDLHSELNLSSLELGDSALYFCASTLTALSYEQYFGPGTRLTVT.

The chain employs TRBV30 and TRBJ1-2, with D hard to call. Per germline, CDR1 GTSNPN and CDR2 SVGIG (reference sequence). The CDR3 length is 14 residues. The V and J ends lost 2 bases and 2 bases respectively, with 12 bases between them. The CDR3 sequence: CAWSRGTTNYGYTF. The CDR3 DNA reads TGTGCCTGGAGTCGGGGAACGACCAACTATGGCTACACCTTC.

This chain links TRBV29-1 with TRBJ2-2; 7 positions match TRBD1. The germline CDR1 and CDR2 sequences are SQVTM and ANQGSEA. V shed 4 bases, J shed 4 bases, and the junction held 6 bases outside the gene matches. The CDR3 sequence is 14 residues long. The CDR3 DNA follows: TGCAGCGTTGTCAGGGGGACCACCACCGGGGAGCTGTTTTTT. It is translated as CSVVRGTTTGELFF.

V gene TRBV7-6 combines with J gene TRBJ2-2; D might be TRBD2 (5 bases). This CDR3 is 15 amino acids long. With 2 bases removed from V and 5 bases from J, the gap between germline ends came to 12 bases. Germline CDR1 SGHVS, CDR2 FNYEAQ. The CDR3 DNA follows: TGTGCCAGCAGCTTAAGCCTATCGGGAACCGGGGAGCTGTTTTTT. Translation gives CASSLSLSGTGELFF.

The chain has TRBV11-1 and TRBJ2-7; perhaps TRBD1 as D (6 bases). The CDR3 has 14 amino acids. In germline, CDR1 is SGHAT, CDR2 FQDESV (reference sequence). The V end was cut by 0 bases, the J end by 2 bases, with 8 bases between. As DNA, the CDR3 is TGTGCCAGCAGCTTAGCGGGGACACCCTACGAGCAGTACTTC. Its translation: CASSLAGTPYEQYF.

This clone has just one count. The CDR3 spells CASSPGQGYQPQHF. The CDR3 nucleotides read TGCGCCAGCAGCCCTGGACAGGGCTATCAGCCCCAGCATTTT. The J gene is TRBJ1-5, the V gene TRBV5-1; 8 bases match TRBD1. The V and J ends lost 4 bases and 5 bases, in that order; junction bases with no gene match: 5. This CDR3 is built from 14 residues. Looked up from germline, CDR1 is SGHRS and CDR2 is YFSETQ.

J is TRBJ2-7 and V is TRBV4-3; perhaps TRBD2 as D (5 bases). Deletions cut 1 base from V and 6 bases from J, with 13 bases between. Germline V gene sequence: CDR1 LGHNA, CDR2 YSLEER. This CDR3 spans 14 amino acids. CDR3: CASSQGLGGGEQYF. The CDR3 nucleotides are TGCGCCAGCAGCCAAGGGCTAGGAGGTGGCGAGCAGTACTTC.

The V call is TRBV6-6, the J call TRBJ1-1, with D possibly matching TRBD1 (5 bases). The V gene's germline CDR1 is MNHNY and CDR2 SVGAGI (reference sequence). CDR3 length: 14 residues. The ends were cut back, 6 bases at V and 1 base at J, with 12 bases in the middle. This CDR3 is CASSSQGGNTEAFF. The CDR3 coding sequence is TGTGCCAGCAGCAGCCAGGGCGGGAACACTGAAGCTTTCTTT.

This rearrangement joins TRBV7-9 to TRBJ1-2, with 8 bases aligning to TRBD1. V dropped 4 bases and J dropped 0; count of bases not matched to a gene: 10. CDR1 and CDR2 from the germline V gene are SEHNR and FQNEAQ (reference sequence). The CDR3 sequence is 17 residues long. DNA for the CDR3: TGTGCCAGCAGCTCCCCCGGGACAGGCCGCGCTAACTATGGCTACACCTTC. As protein: CASSSPGTGRANYGYTF.

This chain connects TRBV10-1 to TRBJ1-5; TRBD1 matches 9 bases. V gave up 8 bases and J gave up 4 bases; unmatched junction bases: 9. CDR3 length: 15 amino acids. The germline gives CDR1 WNHNN, CDR2 SYGVQD (reference sequence). The CDR3 region has the DNA TGCGCCAGCCGTACACGGGACAGGGATAATCAGCCCCAGCATTTT. Translating gives CASRTRDRDNQPQHF.

This sequence joins TRBV10-1 and TRBJ1-3; D uncertain. The CDR3 covers 16 residues. Germline V CDR1 and CDR2: WNHNN, SYGVQD (reference sequence). V lost 0 bases to trimming and J lost 0 bases, with 9 bases between them. The CDR3 DNA sequence: TGCGCCAGCAGTGAGTCGGCCCCCAACTCTGGAAACACCATATATTTT. Residues: CASSESAPNSGNTIYF.

This chain links TRBV15 with TRBJ1-3; 7 bases fit TRBD1. Germline V gives CDR1 LNHNV, CDR2 YYDKDF (reference sequence). The CDR3 has 15 amino acids. V was clipped by 1 base and J by 1 base; unmatched bases: 1. The DNA for the CDR3 is TGTGCCACCAGCAGAGCAGGGGGGTCTGGAAACACCATATATTTT. Protein: CATSRAGGSGNTIYF.

The chain recombines TRBV7-2 with TRBJ2-5; the match to TRBD1 covers 8 bases. Germline loops: CDR1 SGHTA, CDR2 FQGNSA. There are 14 residues in the CDR3. With 4 bases clipped from V and 2 bases from J, the junction kept 3 bases outside the gene matches. The CDR3: CASSWGQAQETQYF. The CDR3 DNA reads as TGTGCCAGCAGCTGGGGACAGGCTCAAGAGACCCAGTACTTC.

The gene calls are TRBV9 and TRBJ1-2, with TRBD1 matching 7 bases. The CDR3 is 15 residues long. Germline loops: CDR1 SGDLS, CDR2 YYNGEE. J gave up 2 bases and V 1 base, and 5 bases lay outside the gene matches. This CDR3 reads CASSVSGGNNYGYTF. CDR3 nucleotides: TGTGCCAGCAGCGTATCAGGGGGAAACAACTATGGCTACACCTTC.

J is TRBJ2-1 and V is TRBV5-6; 7 positions match TRBD1. The CDR3 is 14 residues long. In germline, CDR1 is SGHDT, CDR2 YYEEEE. V trimming: 6 bases; J trimming: 6 bases; junction bases outside the gene matches: 9. CDR3 DNA: TGTGCCAGCATGGGCAGGGGGAAGAGCAATGAGCAGTTCTTC. Translating it yields CASMGRGKSNEQFF.

This rearrangement joins TRBV19 to TRBJ1-2; 9 positions agree with TRBD1. This CDR3 spans 14 amino acids. V lost 0 bases to trimming and J lost 5 bases; unmatched junction nucleotides: 1. Germline CDR1 LNHDA, CDR2 SQIVND (reference sequence). CDR3 bases: TGTGCCAGTAGTATAGACGGACAGGGGTATGGCTACACCTTC. As protein: CASSIDGQGYGYTF.

The table lists this clone with a count of one. The genes are TRBV20-1 and TRBJ1-1; D call uncertain. The CDR3 runs to 12 residues. V lost 6 bases and J 3 bases, leaving 11 bases between the germline ends. Germline CDR1 reads DFQATT; CDR2 reads SNEGSKA (reference sequence). The CDR3 sequence is CSASKEDTEAFF. Written as DNA, the CDR3 is TGCAGTGCCAGTAAAGAGGACACTGAAGCTTTCTTT.

This clone occurred once. The DNA for the CDR3 is TGTGCCAGCAGCTTAGGGACACACTACGAGCAGTACTTC. It codes for CASSLGTHYEQYF. The chain is built from TRBV7-9 and TRBJ2-7, with a tentative D call TRBD1 (5 bases). Trimming stripped 1 base from V and 3 bases from J, with 7 bases between. Germline lookup yields CDR1 SEHNR and CDR2 FQNEAQ (reference sequence). The CDR3 covers 13 residues.

CDR3 sequence (DNA): TGTGCCAGTGTGGGACAGGGGGCGTATGCTTTCTTT. Amino acids: CASVGQGAYAFF. V gene TRBV19 combines with J gene TRBJ1-1; the match to TRBD1 covers 12 bases. Germline V CDR1 and CDR2: LNHDA, SQIVND (reference sequence). The CDR3 is made up of 12 amino acids. V lost 8 bases, J lost 11 bases, and 6 bases stayed unmatched. The whole variable domain, filled in from reference TRBV19 and TRBJ1-1, reads DGGITQSPKYLFRKEGQNVTLSCEQNLNHDAMYWYRQDPGQGLRLIYYSQIVNDFQKGDIAEGYSVSREKKESFPLTVTSAQKNPTAFYLCASVGQGAYAFFGQGTRLTVV.